The 15 T cell receptor beta chains reported below all come from one sample, sequenced in a study of blood T cells in healthy people across ages. The second PCR ran about 6 to 11 cycles with a sample-barcoded 5' primer and J-beta primers. TCRdb analysed the 5' RACE reads with MiXCR anew, one entry per CDR3 protein. This sample has around 620,000 distinct CDR3 sequences, with 27% found just once. Sequencing was carried out using blood. The receptors stem from a woman aged 70 to 79 in good health.

The chain has TRBV20-1 and TRBJ2-6; possible D gene TRBD1, 5 bases. The CDR3 covers 15 residues. V was shortened by 2 bases and J by 2 bases, with 10 bases between the two germline ends. Germline CDR1 reads DFQATT; CDR2 reads SNEGSKA (reference sequence). CDR3 amino acids: CSARFQGPGANVLTF. CDR3 in DNA: TGCAGTGCTAGATTCCAGGGTCCTGGGGCCAACGTCCTGACTTTC.

V and J are TRBV12-3 or TRBV12-4 and TRBJ1-2; D ambiguous. V lost 1 base and J 13 bases, leaving 16 bases between the germline ends. The CDR3 is 13 amino acids. The CDR3 is CASSLEVARRFTF. The DNA for the CDR3 is TGTGCCAGCAGTTTAGAGGTAGCTCGTCGGTTCACCTTC.

A few counts support this clonotype. This sequence joins TRBV5-1 and TRBJ2-5, with TRBD2 identical over 11 bases. CDR3 length: 15 amino acids. Unmatched junction bases numbered 5, after V lost 4 bases and J lost 3 bases. Germline values: CDR1 SGHRS, CDR2 YFSETQ. The CDR3 DNA reads TGCGCCAGCAGCCTACCGGGACTAGCGGAAGAGACCCAGTACTTC. This gives the protein CASSLPGLAEETQYF.

This clonotype appeared a few times. This sequence joins TRBV4-2 and TRBJ2-1; D perhaps matches TRBD2 (5 bases). This CDR3 spans 14 amino acids. V lost 0 bases, J lost 8 bases, and 11 bases lay in between. CDR1 LGHNA and CDR2 YNFKEQ come from the germline V gene. In DNA, the CDR3 is TGTGCCAGCAGCCAAGAAGGAGGCTTTTATGAGCAGTTCTTC. Its translation: CASSQEGGFYEQFF.

This clonotype occurred a few times. The chain couples TRBV7-6 to TRBJ2-7; 7 bases match TRBD2. J lost 7 bases, V lost 1 base, and 13 bases had no gene match. The CDR3 is 16 amino acids. Germline V CDR1 and CDR2: SGHVS, FNYEAQ. Here the CDR3 reads CASSLGGGRSLTEQYF. The CDR3 DNA reads TGTGCCAGCAGCTTAGGGGGGGGACGGTCCCTAACGGAGCAGTACTTC.

V is TRBV5-1 and J is TRBJ1-4; D remains ambiguous. Trimming stripped 5 bases from V and 7 bases from J, with 18 bases between. This CDR3 is built from 15 residues. CDR1 is SGHRS and CDR2 is YFSETQ in the germline V gene. The CDR3, as DNA: TGCGCCAGCAGTAGTGAGGGTTTATCAGGTGAAAAACTGTTTTTT. It specifies CASSSEGLSGEKLFF.

This clonotype was counted a few times. The rearrangement links TRBV5-1 to TRBJ2-5; 7 nucleotides match TRBD1. Germline V lookup: CDR1 SGHRS, CDR2 YFSETQ. Unmatched junction bases numbered 14, after V lost 1 base and J lost 2 bases. This CDR3 contains 18 residues. The CDR3 sequence is CASSLNRGSTIGQETQYF. In DNA form, the CDR3 reads TGCGCCAGCAGCTTGAACAGGGGTAGTACTATAGGACAAGAGACCCAGTACTTC.

This clonotype was seen more than once but under ten times. V gene TRBV12-3 or TRBV12-4 combines with J gene TRBJ2-5; 7 nucleotides align to TRBD1. There are 15 residues in the CDR3. J was trimmed by 5 bases and V by 1 base; bases with no gene match: 7. The CDR3 loop is CASSLVGTESETQYF. The CDR3 region has the DNA TGTGCCAGCAGTTTAGTAGGGACAGAGTCGGAGACCCAGTACTTC.

The rearrangement links TRBV12-3 or TRBV12-4 to TRBJ2-1; 10 bases map to TRBD1. The CDR3 has 15 amino acids. Trimming cost V 5 bases and J 4 bases; bases outside gene matches: 5. CDR3 DNA sequence: TGTGCCAGCAGTGAGGGACAGGGGAATTACAATGAGCAGTTCTTC. Amino acids: CASSEGQGNYNEQFF.

The chain employs TRBV4-3 and TRBJ2-2; D possibly corresponds to TRBD2 (5 bases). The CDR3 is made up of 18 amino acids. Germline V gene lookup returns CDR1 LGHNA and CDR2 YSLEER. V lost 0 bases and J lost 5, with 19 bases in between. CDR3 sequence (DNA): TGCGCCAGCAGCCAAGAAGCCTCCCTCCTCGGCGGGACCGGGGAGCTGTTTTTT. It specifies CASSQEASLLGGTGELFF.

There are a few counts of this clonotype. This chain uses TRBV3-1 with TRBJ2-1; 7 bases line up with TRBD2. The ends lost 1 base at V and 8 bases at J; junction bases unmatched: 8. The CDR3 length is 15 residues. In germline, CDR1 is LGHDT, CDR2 YNNKEL (reference sequence). CDR3 nucleotide sequence: TGTGCCAGCAGCCAAGCGAGGTGGGGGAGGGATGAGCAGTTCTTC. Its protein is CASSQARWGRDEQFF.

This clonotype was detected a few times. The J gene is TRBJ1-3, the V gene TRBV10-3; a weak D match, TRBD1 (6 bases). This CDR3 region has 15 residues. The germline V and J ends were trimmed by 5 bases and 0 bases, with 11 bases remaining between them. Germline values: CDR1 ENHRY, CDR2 SYGVKD. For the CDR3, the DNA is TGTGCCATCAGTAACCCAGGGGTCTCTGGAAACACCATATATTTT. Translated: CAISNPGVSGNTIYF.

The chain employs TRBV20-1 and TRBJ1-1; D gene unclear. The CDR3 sequence is 14 residues long. With 0 bases removed from V and 1 base from J, the gap between germline ends came to 9 bases. The germline V gene encodes CDR1 DFQATT and CDR2 SNEGSKA (reference sequence). CDR3 loop: CSARDRKGNTEAFF. The CDR3 DNA is TGCAGTGCTAGAGATCGGAAGGGGAACACTGAAGCTTTCTTT.

Concerning this clonotype: A much larger clone differs by one base, so this may be a read error. The conserved closing phenylalanine or tryptophan is absent in this CDR3, likely reflecting a read error. V and J are TRBV28 and TRBJ2-3, with 9 nucleotides matching TRBD2. Germline assignment: CDR1 MDHEN and CDR2 SYDVKM. The CDR3 runs 15 residues. With 5 bases clipped from V and 6 bases from J, the junction kept 9 bases outside the gene matches. The CDR3: CASSLTSGGSDTQYI. The DNA for the CDR3 is TGTGCCAGCAGTCTGACTAGCGGAGGGAGTGATACGCAGTATATT.

V gene TRBV9 combines with J gene TRBJ2-2; 7 nucleotides align to TRBD1. V dropped 1 base and J dropped 1; count of bases not matched to a gene: 7. The V gene's germline CDR1 is SGDLS and CDR2 YYNGEE. This CDR3 is built from 17 residues. The CDR3 spells CASSVPSDRQNTGELFF. In DNA, the CDR3 is TGTGCCAGCAGCGTACCCTCGGACAGGCAGAACACCGGGGAGCTGTTTTTT.